The T cell receptor (beta chain) described here comes from a study of OX40 agonist ivuxolimab in advanced cancers. Study summary: All patients had ivuxolimab intravenously every 2 weeks at 0.01 to 10 mg/kg. The eligibility criteria allowed prior anti-PD-1, anti-PD-L1 or anti-CTLA-4 therapy, and about 40% had some.

TCRdb's table, derived via immunoSEQ multiplex PCR, lists solely in-frame clones and lacks some. The sample has approximately 77,000 clones, around 93% seen once. The study's findings and limits: Averaging showed that CD8+ T cells had more expanded clones than CD4+ did. Individuals who were partial responders at 0.1-3.0 mg/kg had clonal expansion that ranked among the lowest.

Remarks on this clone: What it recognizes is unknown.

CDR1 and CDR2 (germline): SGHVS, FNYEAQ. The CDR3 is made up of 17 amino acids. V was clipped by 3 bases and J by 2 bases; unmatched bases: 8. This chain links TRBV7-6 with TRBJ2-1; 9 nucleotides agree with TRBD2. The clonotype originates from an adult with an advanced solid tumor such as melanoma, head and neck, liver or kidney cancer. The input for sequencing was CD4+ or CD8+ T cells sorted from blood, taken in a trial of the OX40 agonist ivuxolimab. CDR3 DNA sequence: TGTGCCAGCAGCTTTAGCATAGCGGGGGAGGCCTACAATGAGCAGTTCTTC. This translates into CASSFSIAGEAYNEQFF.